This entry describes one T cell receptor (beta chain). Its antigen remains unidentified. Participants comprised healthy donors of bone marrow. The study ran its PCR with 60 Vbeta and 13 Jbeta primers. TCRdb keeps only in-frame clones here, not all; method: immunoSEQ multiplex PCR. The sample lists 150,000 to 200,000 clones; more than 65% were seen once. This entry comes from a study of cytomegalovirus exposure and HLA in healthy donors. CDR3 length: 15 amino acids. Germline trimming cut 4 bases from V and 4 bases from J; bases unmatched to any gene: 7. In germline, CDR1 is SQVTM, CDR2 ANQGSEA. General study points: Cytomegalovirus association was assigned to approximately 160 TCR beta chains. Associated with HLA alleles at 0.05 false discovery rate in a later analysis were approximately 17,000 TCR beta sequences. With later analysis, a missense DCLRE1C variant became linked to TCR beta V- and J-gene trimming.

The chain is built from TRBV29-1 and TRBJ2-5, with 12 nucleotides matching TRBD1. This clonotype was sampled from a woman aged 25 to 39 in good health and CMV-seropositive. Material for sequencing was PBMCs. CDR3 in DNA: TGCAGCGTTGTGGTGGGACAGGGGGCGCGAGAGACCCAGTACTTC. It yields the protein CSVVVGQGARETQYF.